This T cell receptor (beta chain) was found in a study of blood T cell repertoires in COVID-19. Study as a whole: Nucleic acid was either cDNA or gDNA, and it came from T cells, B-cell-depleted T cells, or PBMCs.

Cohorts were assigned according to the clinical history that participants reported. Recovery among Cohort 3 donors was established by two negative PCRs, clearance, or symptom resolution. The V gene end was trimmed by 4 bases and the J gene end by 5 bases; junction bases not matched to a gene: 8. Germline assignment: CDR1 SQVTM and CDR2 ANQGSEA. CDR3 length: 16 amino acids. Repertoires were generated with immunoSEQ multiplex PCR, while TCRdb's copy carries only in-frame clones and drops some. The sample has about 250,000 clones; approximately 90% are singletons. This chain uses TRBV29-1 with TRBJ2-5; TRBD2 matches 15 bases. The sequence derives from a young woman who had recovered from COVID-19. The specimen sequenced was PBMCs or T cells enriched from blood (not recorded which). This chain's CDR3 is CSVGRTSGGARETQYF. The CDR3 DNA is TGCAGCGTTGGGCGGACTAGCGGGGGGGCTCGGGAGACCCAGTACTTC.